Below are 8 T cell receptor beta chains sequenced from a single sample in a study of blood T cell repertoires in COVID-19. Sequencing was performed with immunoSEQ multiplex PCR; in TCRdb, only in-frame clones are kept and a portion is missing. Here the sample spans around 21,000 clones, about 90% being singletons. Input material: peripheral blood. The receptors were sampled from a human donor in a cohort sampled during active COVID-19.

The genes are TRBV7-3 and TRBJ2-3; a weak D match, TRBD2 (5 bases). The CDR3 covers 12 residues. Trimming stripped 5 bases from V and 8 bases from J, with 11 bases between. CDR1 and CDR2 (germline): SGHTA, FQGTGA. CDR3 protein: CASSPSGGTQYF. DNA of the CDR3: TGTGCCAGCAGCCCCTCCGGAGGTACGCAGTATTTT.

The chain recombines TRBV5-4 with TRBJ1-4; D unclear. V was pared by 5 bases and J by 7 bases, with 9 bases between. The germline gives CDR1 SGHNT, CDR2 YYREEE (reference sequence). The CDR3 length is 12 residues. This chain's CDR3 is CASRSESEKLFF. Written as DNA, the CDR3 is TGTGCCAGCAGAAGCGAGAGTGAAAAACTGTTTTTT.

The rearrangement links TRBV7-8 to TRBJ2-4; TRBD2 matches at 14 bases. The CDR3 covers 17 residues. Germline values: CDR1 SGHVS, CDR2 FQNEAQ. V shed 1 base, J shed 7 bases, and the junction held 6 bases outside the gene matches. DNA for the CDR3: TGTGCCAGCAGCTTAGATTCCGGGACTAGCGGGGGTAACATTCAGTACTTC. The encoded protein is CASSLDSGTSGGNIQYF.

V is TRBV2 and J is TRBJ1-1; TRBD1 is a possible D gene (6 bases). The CDR3 loop spans 13 amino acids. Germline assignment: CDR1 SNHLY and CDR2 FYNNEI. The V end was cut by 6 bases, the J end by 7 bases, with 15 bases between. The CDR3 is CASRGQRRVEAFF. DNA of the CDR3: TGTGCCAGCAGAGGACAGCGAAGAGTTGAAGCTTTCTTT.

The rearrangement uses TRBV5-1 and TRBJ1-4; 11 bases are shared with TRBD1. J gave up 8 bases and V 4 bases, and 4 bases lay outside the gene matches. The length of the CDR3 is 14 residues. Germline CDR1 is SGHRS and CDR2 is YFSETQ. The CDR3 region has the DNA TGCGCCAGCAGCACGGGACAGGGGGGAGAAAAACTGTTTTTT. As protein: CASSTGQGGEKLFF.

The gene calls are TRBV5-1 and TRBJ1-2; 10 nucleotides line up with TRBD1. The V segment lost 0 bases and the J segment 11 bases; nucleotides outside the gene matches: 10. There are 15 residues in the CDR3. In germline, CDR1 is SGHRS, CDR2 YFSETQ. The CDR3 loop is CASSLAWTGGQGYTF. The CDR3, as DNA: TGCGCCAGCAGCTTGGCCTGGACAGGGGGTCAAGGTTACACCTTC.

This chain links TRBV5-5 with TRBJ1-1; 7 positions match TRBD1. In germline, CDR1 is SGHKS, CDR2 YYEKEE (reference sequence). This CDR3 region has 15 residues. The V and J ends lost 3 bases and 1 base, in that order; junction bases with no gene match: 6. This CDR3 is CASSSGTARNTEAFF. CDR3 sequence (DNA): TGTGCCAGCAGCTCGGGGACAGCCCGGAACACTGAAGCTTTCTTT. The variable domain in full, with the rest retrieved from reference TRBV5-5 and TRBJ1-1, is DAGVTQSPTHLIKTRGQQVTLRCSPISGHKSVSWYQQVLGQGPQFIFQYYEKEERGRGNFPDRFSARQFPNYSSELNVNALLLGDSALYLCASSSGTARNTEAFFGQGTRLTVV.

The chain uses TRBV7-2 and TRBJ1-1; D remains unclear. Deletions cut 5 bases from V and 2 bases from J, with 18 bases between. The CDR3 has 16 amino acids. Germline V gene data show CDR1 as SGHTA and CDR2 as FQGNSA. CDR3 sequence (DNA): TGTGCCAGCAGCCCGGGAAGGGCCATTCCTAACACTGAAGCTTTCTTT. Protein sequence: CASSPGRAIPNTEAFF.